A selection of T cell receptor beta chains follows, all from one sample in a study of T cells after yellow fever vaccination. TCRdb analysed the 5' RACE reads with MiXCR anew, one entry per CDR3 protein. The sample has 300,000 to 350,000 distinct CDR3 sequences; about 10% are singletons. The sample here was CD4+ T cells sorted from PBMCs, taken 45 days after the yellow fever booster vaccination. The source of these receptors is a man between 18 and 29 years old who received the YFV17D yellow fever vaccine. The CDR3 runs from the conserved cysteine through the conserved F or W. Fields, in order: V gene, clone size, D gene, J gene, CDR3 DNA, CDR3 protein. The D gene is left open where the match is weak. Expanded clones get a size class; other rows say once, few or many, or leave the size out.

V gene: TRBV3-1
clone size: -
D gene: -
J gene: TRBJ1-6
CDR3 DNA: TGTGCCAGCAGCCAAGATTGGGGTTCACCCCTCCACTTT
CDR3 protein: CASSQDWGSPLHF

V gene: TRBV7-2
clone size: -
D gene: -
J gene: TRBJ2-2
CDR3 DNA: TGTGCCAGCAGCCCGACTAGACCCACCGGGGAGCTGTTTTTT
CDR3 protein: CASSPTRPTGELFF

V gene: TRBV27
clone size: once
D gene: -
J gene: TRBJ2-6
CDR3 DNA: TGTGCCAGCAGAAGAAGTCAGGGACGCTCTGGGGCCAACGTCCTGACTTTC
CDR3 protein: CASRRSQGRSGANVLTF

V gene: TRBV3-1
clone size: -
D gene: -
J gene: TRBJ1-3
CDR3 DNA: TGTGCCAGCAGCCAAGACGGGTTAGGTGGAAACACCATATATTTT
CDR3 protein: CASSQDGLGGNTIYF

V gene: TRBV6-1
clone size: few
D gene: -
J gene: TRBJ1-5
CDR3 DNA: TGTGCCAGCAGTGAAGGAGCCGGGGGAGATCAGCCCCAGCATTTT
CDR3 protein: CASSEGAGGDQPQHF

V gene: TRBV7-2
clone size: few
D gene: -
J gene: TRBJ2-3
CDR3 DNA: TGTGCCAGCAGCTTAGACGGGGCGGTAGATACGCAGTATTTT
CDR3 protein: CASSLDGAVDTQYF

V gene: TRBV27
clone size: -
D gene: -
J gene: TRBJ2-3
CDR3 DNA: TGTGCCAGCAGTTCCTACACGGATACCACAGATACGCAGTATTTT
CDR3 protein: CASSSYTDTTDTQYF

V gene: TRBV25-1
clone size: -
D gene: -
J gene: TRBJ2-6
CDR3 DNA: TGTGCCAGCAGTCCCACGGGGAGCTCTGGGGCCAACGTCCTGACTTTC
CDR3 protein: CASSPTGSSGANVLTF

V gene: TRBV9
clone size: few
D gene: -
J gene: TRBJ2-1
CDR3 DNA: TGTGCCAGCAGCGTAGAACAGGGCGGCTACAATGAGCAGTTCTTC
CDR3 protein: CASSVEQGGYNEQFF

V gene: TRBV9
clone size: -
D gene: -
J gene: TRBJ1-6
CDR3 DNA: TGTGCCAGCAGCGCGGAGGGGCTCGGTAGTTCACCCCTCCACTTT
CDR3 protein: CASSAEGLGSSPLHF

V gene: TRBV4-2
clone size: many
D gene: -
J gene: TRBJ1-4
CDR3 DNA: TGTGCCAGCAGCCAAGATCTGGACGGCGGTGAAAAACTGTTTTTT
CDR3 protein: CASSQDLDGGEKLFF

V gene: TRBV6-5
clone size: -
D gene: TRBD2
J gene: TRBJ2-1
CDR3 DNA: TGTGCCAGCAGTTACTTTAGCGGGGGGGCAAATGAGCAGTTCTTC
CDR3 protein: CASSYFSGGANEQFF

V gene: TRBV18
clone size: -
D gene: -
J gene: TRBJ1-2
CDR3 DNA: TGTGCCAGCTCACCACTTATGGGAGGCTATGGCTACACCTTC
CDR3 protein: CASSPLMGGYGYTF

V gene: TRBV7-9
clone size: many
D gene: -
J gene: TRBJ1-4
CDR3 DNA: TGTGCCAGCAGCTTAGCAGCAACTAATGAAAAACTGTTTTTT
CDR3 protein: CASSLAATNEKLFF

V gene: TRBV7-9
clone size: -
D gene: -
J gene: TRBJ2-7
CDR3 DNA: TGTGCCAGCAGCTTCCAGAGCTGGCAGTACTTC
CDR3 protein: CASSFQSWQYF

V gene: TRBV5-1
clone size: few
D gene: TRBD1
J gene: TRBJ2-1
CDR3 DNA: TGCGCCAGCAGCTCCGGGGACAGGAATTACTACAATGAGCAGTTCTTC
CDR3 protein: CASSSGDRNYYNEQFF

V gene: TRBV7-3
clone size: few
D gene: -
J gene: TRBJ2-7
CDR3 DNA: TGTGCCAGCAGCTTAGCGGCAGGGGCCTCCACCTACGAGCAGTACTTC
CDR3 protein: CASSLAAGASTYEQYF